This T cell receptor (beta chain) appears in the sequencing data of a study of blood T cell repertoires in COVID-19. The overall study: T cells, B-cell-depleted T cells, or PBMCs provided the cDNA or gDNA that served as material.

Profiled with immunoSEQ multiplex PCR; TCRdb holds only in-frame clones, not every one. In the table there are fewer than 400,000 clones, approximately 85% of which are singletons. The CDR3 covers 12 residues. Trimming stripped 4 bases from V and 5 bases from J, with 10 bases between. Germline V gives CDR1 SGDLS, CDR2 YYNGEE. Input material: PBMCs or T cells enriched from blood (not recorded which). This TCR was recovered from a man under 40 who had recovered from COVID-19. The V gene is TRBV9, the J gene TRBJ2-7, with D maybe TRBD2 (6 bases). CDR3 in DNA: TGTGCCAGCAGCCCTAGCGCGAACGAGCAGTACTTC. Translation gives CASSPSANEQYF. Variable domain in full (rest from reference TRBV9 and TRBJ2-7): DSGVTQTPKHLITATGQRVTLRCSPRSGDLSVYWYQQSLDQGLQFLIQYYNGEERAKGNILERFSAQQFPDLHSELNLSSLELGDSALYFCASSPSANEQYFGPGTRLTVT.